This T cell receptor beta chain stems from a study of blood T cells in healthy people across ages. About the study: The capture of about one barcoded beta molecule per two T cells was achieved by template switching.

This CDR3 is 14 amino acids long. The V gene end was trimmed by 10 bases and the J gene end by 4 bases; junction bases not matched to a gene: 8. Primers used in a second PCR of roughly 7 to 11 cycles were a sample-barcoded 5' primer and a J-beta primer mix. Every cDNA molecule carried a tag from a template-switch adaptor bearing 12 random nucleotides. Sequencing yielded, for each sample, at least 3 million paired-end reads carrying CDR3. TCRdb re-called the 5' RACE reads with MiXCR, one entry per CDR3 protein. The table records hundreds of thousands of distinct CDR3 sequences, under 50% of them present only once. Per sample, a minimum of 6 million PBMCs were isolated.

The clonotype was recovered from a young man in good health. The chain recombines TRBV12-3 or TRBV12-4 with TRBJ1-4, with 8 bases identical to TRBD1. Sequencing was performed on blood. The CDR3 DNA sequence: TGTGCCACCACCAGGACAGGGTTTAATGAAAAACTGTTTTTT. As protein: CATTRTGFNEKLFF.